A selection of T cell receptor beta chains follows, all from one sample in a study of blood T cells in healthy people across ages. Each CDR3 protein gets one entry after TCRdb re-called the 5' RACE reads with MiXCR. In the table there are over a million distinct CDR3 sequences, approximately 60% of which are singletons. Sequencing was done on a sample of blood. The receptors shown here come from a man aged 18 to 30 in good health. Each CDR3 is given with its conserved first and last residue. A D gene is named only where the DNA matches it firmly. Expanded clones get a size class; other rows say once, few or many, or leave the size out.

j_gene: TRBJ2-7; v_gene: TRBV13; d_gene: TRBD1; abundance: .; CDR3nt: TGTGCCAGCAGCCTCAGGGGACAGGGAACCTACGAGCAGTACTTC; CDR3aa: CASSLRGQGTYEQYF
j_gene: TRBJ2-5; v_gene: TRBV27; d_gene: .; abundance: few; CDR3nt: TGTGCCAGCGGGCTCCAAGAGACCCAGTACTTC; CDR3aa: CASGLQETQYF
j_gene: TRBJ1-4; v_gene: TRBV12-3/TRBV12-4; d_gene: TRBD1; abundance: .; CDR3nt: TGTGCCAGCAGTTCCACAGGGGGCGAAGGTGCGCGTGAAAAACTGTTTTTT; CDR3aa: CASSSTGGEGAREKLFF
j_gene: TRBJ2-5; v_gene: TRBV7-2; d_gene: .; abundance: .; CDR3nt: TGTGCCAGCAGCTTCCAAGTCCTAGGACGAGAGACCCAGTACTTC; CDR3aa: CASSFQVLGRETQYF
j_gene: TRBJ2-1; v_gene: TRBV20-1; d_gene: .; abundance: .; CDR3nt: TGCAGTGCTTTCCGCGGGCTATTCAATGAGCAGTTCTTC; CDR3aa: CSAFRGLFNEQFF
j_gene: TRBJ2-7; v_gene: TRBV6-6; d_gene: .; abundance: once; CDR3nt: TGTGCCAGCAGTTGGACGGTTGGACCGAACAATGAGCAGTACTTC; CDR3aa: CASSWTVGPNNEQYF
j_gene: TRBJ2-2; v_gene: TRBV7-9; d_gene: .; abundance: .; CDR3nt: TGTGCCAGTCGGTCAGACAGTTCCACCGGGGAGCTGTTTTTT; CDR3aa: CASRSDSSTGELFF
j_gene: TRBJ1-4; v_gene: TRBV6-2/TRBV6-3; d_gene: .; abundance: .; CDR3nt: TGTGCCAGCAGGAACACCGGGAGGAATGAAAAACTGTTTTTT; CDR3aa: CASRNTGRNEKLFF
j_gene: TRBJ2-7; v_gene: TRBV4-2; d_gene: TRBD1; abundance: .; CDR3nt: TGTGCCAGCAGCCAAGACCCGGGACAGGTCGTATACGAGCAGTACTTC; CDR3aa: CASSQDPGQVVYEQYF
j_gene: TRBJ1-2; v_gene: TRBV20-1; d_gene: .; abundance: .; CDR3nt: TGCAGTGCCCCCGGGGAAGCTAACTATGGCTACACCTTC; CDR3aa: CSAPGEANYGYTF
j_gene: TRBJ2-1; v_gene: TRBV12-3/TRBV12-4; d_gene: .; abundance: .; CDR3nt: TGTGCCAGCAGTCCTAGACCTTCGTACGATGAGCAGTTCTTC; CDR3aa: CASSPRPSYDEQFF
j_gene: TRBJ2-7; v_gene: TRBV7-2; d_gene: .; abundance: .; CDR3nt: TGTGCCAGCAGCCAGCCGGGAACTACTTACGAGCAGTACTTC; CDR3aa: CASSQPGTTYEQYF
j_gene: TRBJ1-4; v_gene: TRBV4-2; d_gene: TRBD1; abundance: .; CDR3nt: TGTGCCAGCAGCCAAGATGTTGGGACAGGGGTTGAAAAACTGTTTTTT; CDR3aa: CASSQDVGTGVEKLFF
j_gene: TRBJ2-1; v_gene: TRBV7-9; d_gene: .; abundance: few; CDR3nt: TGTGCCAGCAGATCGCCCCGCAGTAGCTACAATGAGCAGTTCTTC; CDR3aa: CASRSPRSSYNEQFF
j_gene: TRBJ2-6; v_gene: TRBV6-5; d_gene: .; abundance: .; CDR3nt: TGTGCCAGCAGGGTACGGGGGAGTGGGGCCAACGTCCTGACTTTC; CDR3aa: CASRVRGSGANVLTF
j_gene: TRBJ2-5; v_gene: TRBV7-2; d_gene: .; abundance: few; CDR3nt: TGTGCCAGCAGCTTAGAGTATCGGGAGACCCAGTACTTC; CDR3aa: CASSLEYRETQYF
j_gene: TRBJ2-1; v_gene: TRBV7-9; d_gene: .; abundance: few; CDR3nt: TGTGCCAGCAGCTTAACAGATTACAATGAGCAGTTCTTC; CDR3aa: CASSLTDYNEQFF
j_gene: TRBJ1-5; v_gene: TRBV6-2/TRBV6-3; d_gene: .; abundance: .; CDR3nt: TGTGCCAGCAGTCCGACGCAGTTTCAGCCCCAGCATTTT; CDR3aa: CASSPTQFQPQHF
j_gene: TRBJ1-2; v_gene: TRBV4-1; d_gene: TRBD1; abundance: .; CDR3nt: TGCGCCAGCAGCCAGTCAATGAGGGGGGACAGGTTCTATGGCTACACCTTC; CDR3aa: CASSQSMRGDRFYGYTF
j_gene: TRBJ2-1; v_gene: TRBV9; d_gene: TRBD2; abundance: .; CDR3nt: TGTGCCAGCAGCGTAGCGCTAGCGGGAGCGGACAATGAGCAGTTCTTC; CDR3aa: CASSVALAGADNEQFF
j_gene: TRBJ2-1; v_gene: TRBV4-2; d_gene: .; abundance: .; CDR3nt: TGTGCCAGCAGCTTTCGACAGACGGGTGAGCAGTTCTTC; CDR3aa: CASSFRQTGEQFF
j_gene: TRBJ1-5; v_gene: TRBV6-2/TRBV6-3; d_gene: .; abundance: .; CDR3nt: TGTGCCAGCAGTATGCGGGGCAATCAGCCCCAGCATTTT; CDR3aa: CASSMRGNQPQHF
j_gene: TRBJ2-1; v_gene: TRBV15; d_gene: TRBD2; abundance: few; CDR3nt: TGTGCCACCAGCAGAGAGCCTAGCGGGTTACACAATGAGCAGTTCTTC; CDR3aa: CATSREPSGLHNEQFF
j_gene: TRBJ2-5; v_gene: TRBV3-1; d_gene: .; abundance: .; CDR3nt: TGTGCCAGCAGCCAAGAATGGGCGGGATCCCAAGAGACCCAGTACTTC; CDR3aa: CASSQEWAGSQETQYF
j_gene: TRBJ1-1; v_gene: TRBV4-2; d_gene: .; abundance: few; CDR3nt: TGTGCCAGCAGCCCCCTGATCGACGAGAACACTGAAGCTTTCTTT; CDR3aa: CASSPLIDENTEAFF
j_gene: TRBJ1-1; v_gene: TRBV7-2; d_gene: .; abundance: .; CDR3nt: TGTGCCAGCATCCAGGGAGGCCACACTGAAGCTTTCTTT; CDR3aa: CASIQGGHTEAFF
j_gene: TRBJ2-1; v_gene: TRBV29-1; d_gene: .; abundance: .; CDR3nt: TGCAGCGTTGCCTCCAGTGAGCAGTTCTTC; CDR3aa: CSVASSEQFF
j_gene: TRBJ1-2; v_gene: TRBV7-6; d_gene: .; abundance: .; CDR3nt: TGTGCCAGCAGCGGATCTGGGGGGCCCTATGGCTACACCTTC; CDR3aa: CASSGSGGPYGYTF